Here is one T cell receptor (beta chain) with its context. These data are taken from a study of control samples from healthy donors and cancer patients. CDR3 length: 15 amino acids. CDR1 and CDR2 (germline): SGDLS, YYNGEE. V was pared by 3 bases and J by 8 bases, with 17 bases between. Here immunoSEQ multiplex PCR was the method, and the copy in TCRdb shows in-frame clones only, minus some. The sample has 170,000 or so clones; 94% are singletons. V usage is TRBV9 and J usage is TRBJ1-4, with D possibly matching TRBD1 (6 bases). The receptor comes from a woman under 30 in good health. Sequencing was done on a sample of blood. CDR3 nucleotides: TGTGCCAGCAGCGAATACGGGGGCGTTGGGGAAAAACTGTTTTTT. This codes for CASSEYGGVGEKLFF.